The sequence of this T cell receptor (beta chain) was determined in a study of response to subunit inactivated influenza vaccine. MiXCR, run by TCRdb on the RT-PCR reads, gives a single entry per CDR3 protein. The sample gives approximately 500,000 distinct CDR3 sequences, under 30% of which show up once; around 2.8% is in the top ten. Trimming at V came to 4 bases and at J to 4 bases, leaving 8 bases not matched to a gene. The CDR3 extends over 15 amino acids. Germline CDR1 and CDR2: SGDLS and YYNGEE. Separately, the same data were catalogued under a study of T cells expressing NK-cell markers. This second report adds: Synthesis of TCR beta cDNA relied on 5'RACE template switching carrying UMIs.

The chain is built from TRBV9 and TRBJ2-1; 7 positions agree with TRBD2. The source of this sequence is a man aged 50 to 59 who received an inactivated influenza vaccine. Sequencing was performed on CD4+ T cells sorted from PBMCs, taken about 11 days after vaccination. The CDR3 nucleotides are TGTGCCAGCAGCCAGAGACTAGCCACTTACAATGAGCAGTTCTTC. It yields the protein CASSQRLATYNEQFF.